This TCR beta chain was identified in a study of shared clonotypes between healthy human individuals. Across the study: Each donor's CD4 naive and CD4 memory cells filled three plates apiece, CD8 naive two, and CD8 memory one. Findings and caveats of the study: Despite large depth, rarefaction showed incomplete sorted-subset sequencing. The four-donor shared clonotypes exceeded non-shared clonotypes in generation probability, with non-shared ones scoring lower.

Germline V lookup: CDR1 SGHTA, CDR2 FQGNSA. Trimming cost V 7 bases and J 2 bases; bases outside gene matches: 9. The CDR3 is 15 residues long. Only Caucasian adults living in Nashville, Tennessee made up the donor group. This table comes from immunoSEQ multiplex PCR, and its TCRdb copy is limited to in-frame clones, with some not included. Here the sample spans about 1 million clones, 65% to 80% being singletons. A remark on this clone: Antigen: not known.

The chain carries TRBV7-2 and TRBJ2-3; 7 bases map to TRBD2. This TCR was sampled from a man aged 18 to 30 in good health. The sample consisted of memory CD4+ T cells sorted from blood. Subset defined: CD45RA-negative fraction. CDR3 amino acids: CASTLMGGNTDTQYF. The CDR3, as DNA: TGTGCCAGCACCCTCATGGGGGGGAACACAGATACGCAGTATTTT.